The entry that follows covers one T cell receptor (beta chain) sequence. Antigen unknown. This sample was included in a study of breast tumors, draining lymph nodes, adjacent tissues. A single record per CDR3 protein comes from TCRdb applying MiXCR to the multiplex PCR reads. The sample has 13,000 or so distinct CDR3 sequences, about 50% seen once. Germline values: CDR1 SGHNT, CDR2 YENEEA. This CDR3 contains 13 residues. V lost 5 bases, J lost 6 bases, and 11 bases lay in between. Overall study findings and caveats: Luminal-like breast cancer showed significantly greater tumor-nontumor repertoire similarity than basal-like breast cancer did. Findings are consistent with lymph node origin and intratumoral expansion of most tumor T cells. Data only fit, rather than demonstrated, lymph node origin of most tumor T cells. Tumors had less TCR diversity than lymph nodes, more than nontumor tissue.

The chain has TRBV11-3 and TRBJ2-1; D not resolved. Sequenced: tumor-adjacent breast tissue. This clonotype originated in a female donor with breast cancer. Some clones in this sample may be carry-over from other donors' samples. The CDR3 loop reads CASSQGYFNEQFF. As DNA, the CDR3 is TGTGCCAGCAGCCAAGGCTATTTCAATGAGCAGTTCTTC.